The 14 T cell receptor beta chains listed next were all sequenced from one sample in a study of T cell changes during pregnancy in multiple sclerosis. Assay: immunoSEQ multiplex PCR; the TCRdb copy retains only in-frame clones and omits some. The sample carries over 30,000 clones, approximately 92% recorded once. The sequenced sample was PBMCs (not recorded whether the cells were cultured). The receptors shown here come from a female donor with multiple sclerosis, enrolled in a pregnancy study.

This clone was observed once. This chain uses TRBV5-4 with TRBJ1-2; the match to TRBD1 covers 9 bases. V dropped 6 bases and J dropped 4; count of bases not matched to a gene: 10. The CDR3 sequence is 15 residues long. The germline CDR1 and CDR2 sequences are SGHNT and YYREEE (reference sequence). CDR3 sequence (DNA): TGTGCCAGCACCCAAGACAGGGGGACCCTCTATGGCTACACCTTC. Protein sequence: CASTQDRGTLYGYTF.

The chain has TRBV2 and TRBJ2-1, with D tentatively TRBD1 (6 bases). The germline V gene has CDR1 SNHLY and CDR2 FYNNEI. V was cut by 6 bases and J by 10 bases, with 16 bases left in between. The CDR3 consists of 13 residues. The CDR3 reads CASSYLQGSEQFF. CDR3 nucleotide sequence: TGTGCCAGCAGCTATCTACAGGGAAGCGAGCAGTTCTTC. The whole variable domain, remainder taken from reference TRBV2 and TRBJ2-1, is EPEVTQTPSHQVTQMGQEVILRCVPISNHLYFYWYRQILGQKVEFLVSFYNNEISEKSEIFDDQFSVERPDGSNFTLKIRSTKLEDSAMYFCASSYLQGSEQFFGPGTRLTVL.

The V gene is TRBV6-1, the J gene TRBJ2-5; 8 bases match TRBD2. Germline V gene lookup returns CDR1 MNHNS and CDR2 SASEGT. CDR3 length: 14 residues. Trimming cost V 11 bases and J 5 bases; bases outside gene matches: 13. CDR3 protein: CASPGGGRRETQYF. The CDR3 region has the DNA TGTGCCTCTCCGGGCGGGGGGCGAAGGGAGACCCAGTACTTC.

The chain couples TRBV19 to TRBJ1-5; 11 bases map to TRBD1. The CDR3 extends over 16 amino acids. Germline CDR1 and CDR2: LNHDA and SQIVND (reference sequence). Germline trimming cut 3 bases from V and 6 bases from J; bases unmatched to any gene: 7. CDR3 region: CASSIARTGGIQPQHF. The CDR3 DNA reads as TGTGCCAGTAGTATTGCCAGGACAGGGGGCATTCAGCCCCAGCATTTT.

This clone was counted between two and nine times. The chain joins TRBV5-6 to TRBJ1-4; D gene ambiguous. Germline V gene sequence: CDR1 SGHDT, CDR2 YYEEEE. Trimming shortened V by 2 bases and J by 14 bases, and 19 bases separated the two germline ends. The CDR3 has 14 residues. DNA of the CDR3: TGTGCCAGCAGCTTTGGGCGGACTTCCCCCCTTCTGTTTTTT. It specifies CASSFGRTSPLLFF. Based on the CDR3 plus reference TRBV5-6 and TRBJ1-4, the full variable domain is DAGVTQSPTHLIKTRGQQVTLRCSPKSGHDTVSWYQQALGQGPQFIFQYYEEEERQRGNFPDRFSGHQFPNYSSELNVNALLLGDSALYLCASSFGRTSPLLFFGSGTQLSVL.

The CDR3: CAWSGGNSRPSGNTIYF. The CDR3 DNA reads as TGTGCCTGGAGTGGGGGGAACAGCCGCCCCTCTGGAAACACCATATATTTT. This rearrangement joins TRBV30 to TRBJ1-3; maybe TRBD1 (5 bases). CDR3 size: 17 residues. From germline, CDR1 is GTSNPN and CDR2 SVGIG (reference sequence). V shed 1 base and J shed 0 bases, with 16 bases lying between them. The whole variable domain, filled in from reference TRBV30 and TRBJ1-3, reads SQTIHQWPATLVQPVGSPLSLECTVEGTSNPNLYWYRQAAGRGLQLLFYSVGIGQISSEVPQNLSASRPQDRQFILSSKKLLLSDSGFYLCAWSGGNSRPSGNTIYFGEGSWLTVV.

Only one count was recorded for this clone. V and J are TRBV7-9 and TRBJ2-1, with a tentative D call TRBD2 (6 bases). Germline lookup yields CDR1 SEHNR and CDR2 FQNEAQ (reference sequence). The CDR3 consists of 17 residues. V lost 5 bases to trimming and J lost 1 base, with 18 bases between them. Here the CDR3 reads CASSAWAGRVSYNEQFF. CDR3 coding DNA: TGTGCCAGCAGCGCCTGGGCGGGACGGGTATCCTACAATGAGCAGTTCTTC.

V and J are TRBV2 and TRBJ1-4; unclear D gene. The CDR3 totals 13 residues. Germline V gene lookup returns CDR1 SNHLY and CDR2 FYNNEI. V lost 6 bases and J 8 bases, leaving 13 bases between the germline ends. DNA for the CDR3: TGTGCCAGCAGCCCCCAATCTCGGGAAAAACTGTTTTTT. Protein sequence: CASSPQSREKLFF.

This chain uses TRBV23-1 with TRBJ2-7; D gene uncertain. TRBV23-1 qualifies as an ORF whose function is uncertain. V was cut by 0 bases and J by 0 bases, with 15 bases left in between. The CDR3 is 17 residues long. DNA of the CDR3: TGCGCCAGCAGTCAATCAGCTGTGACGCAGAGCTCCTACGAGCAGTACTTC. Protein: CASSQSAVTQSSYEQYF.

The chain combines TRBV6-1 with TRBJ1-1, with 10 positions matching TRBD1. This CDR3 contains 14 residues. Germline CDR1 MNHNS, CDR2 SASEGT. The V segment lost 6 bases and the J segment 6 bases; nucleotides outside the gene matches: 7. The CDR3 nucleotides are TGTGCCAGCAGACCGGGACAGGGGACGCCTGAAGCTTTCTTT. Protein sequence: CASRPGQGTPEAFF.

The chain joins TRBV5-5 to TRBJ2-1; D might be TRBD2 (6 bases). CDR1 is SGHKS, CDR2 YYEKEE, per germline (reference sequence). This CDR3 is 13 amino acids long. V lost 4 bases and J 6 bases, leaving 11 bases between the germline ends. CDR3 bases: TGTGCCAGCAGCATCACTAGCACCAATGAGCAGTTCTTC. Amino acids: CASSITSTNEQFF.

The rearrangement uses TRBV5-1 and TRBJ1-5; 7 positions match TRBD1. V shed 4 bases, J shed 5 bases, and the junction held 9 bases outside the gene matches. From germline, CDR1 is SGHRS and CDR2 YFSETQ. The CDR3 covers 15 residues. CDR3 sequence (DNA): TGCGCCAGCAGCCCGGGCTGGGACAGATATCAGCCCCAGCATTTT. Translated: CASSPGWDRYQPQHF. Based on the CDR3 plus reference TRBV5-1 and TRBJ1-5, the full variable domain is KAGVTQTPRYLIKTRGQQVTLSCSPISGHRSVSWYQQTPGQGLQFLFEYFSETQRNKGNFPGRFSGRQFSNSRSEMNVSTLELGDSALYLCASSPGWDRYQPQHFGDGTRLSIL.

J is TRBJ2-7 and V is TRBV6-4; D perhaps matches TRBD2 (5 bases). From germline, CDR1 is MRHNA and CDR2 SNTAGT. V was trimmed by 4 bases and J by 9 bases, leaving 19 bases between them. This CDR3 is 14 amino acids long. The CDR3 sequence is CASSAEASSSRQYF. Written as DNA, the CDR3 is TGTGCCAGCAGTGCGGAGGCCTCCTCCTCGCGGCAGTACTTC.

This clone was counted a single time. This rearrangement joins TRBV2 to TRBJ1-4; D is unclear. V shed 7 bases and J shed 8 bases, with 14 bases lying between them. The CDR3 has 13 residues. Germline CDR1 is SNHLY and CDR2 is FYNNEI. CDR3 amino acids: CASKRVFGEKLFF. The CDR3 DNA reads as TGTGCCAGCAAGCGGGTCTTTGGCGAAAAACTGTTTTTT.